These 18 T cell receptor beta chains came from one sample sequenced in a study of control samples from healthy donors and cancer patients. The method was immunoSEQ multiplex PCR; TCRdb's version includes in-frame clones alone and lacks a portion of them. In the table there are about 73,000 clones, about 88% of which are singletons. Sample: blood. All receptors come from a woman aged 45-65 years in good health.

The chain uses TRBV5-6 and TRBJ1-2; the D gene is possibly TRBD1 (5 bases). The germline gives CDR1 SGHDT, CDR2 YYEEEE. Between the trimmed V and J ends, which lost 4 bases and 4 bases, there was a span of 14 bases. This CDR3 region has 14 residues. CDR3 bases: TGTGCCAGCAGCCCCCCAACAGGAGCCTATGGCTACACCTTC. Amino acid sequence: CASSPPTGAYGYTF.

This sequence joins TRBV20-1 and TRBJ2-5; TRBD1 aligns across 9 bases. CDR3 length: 12 residues. Germline assignment: CDR1 DFQATT and CDR2 SNEGSKA (reference sequence). Trimming at V came to 3 bases and at J to 10 bases, leaving 6 bases not matched to a gene. CDR3 DNA sequence: TGCAGTGCTAGTATGACAGGGGGTAACCAGTACTTC. Amino acid sequence: CSASMTGGNQYF.

The chain has TRBV5-1 and TRBJ1-1, with no clear D. The V and J ends lost 0 bases and 4 bases respectively, with 16 bases between them. The CDR3 spans 16 residues. Germline V lookup: CDR1 SGHRS, CDR2 YFSETQ. CDR3: CASSLALSRLTTEAFF. CDR3 coding DNA: TGCGCCAGCAGCTTGGCACTATCCAGGCTCACCACTGAAGCTTTCTTT.

The rearrangement uses TRBV9 and TRBJ2-7, with 7 bases identical to TRBD1. The V gene's germline CDR1 is SGDLS and CDR2 YYNGEE. The CDR3 length is 15 residues. The V segment lost 4 bases and the J segment 4 bases; nucleotides outside the gene matches: 11. The CDR3 protein is CASSTDPQGVYEQYF. CDR3 nucleotide sequence: TGTGCCAGCAGCACCGACCCCCAGGGGGTTTACGAGCAGTACTTC. Supplemented by reference TRBV9 and TRBJ2-7, the full variable domain reads DSGVTQTPKHLITATGQRVTLRCSPRSGDLSVYWYQQSLDQGLQFLIQYYNGEERAKGNILERFSAQQFPDLHSELNLSSLELGDSALYFCASSTDPQGVYEQYFGPGTRLTVT.

The chain carries TRBV2 and TRBJ2-2; 8 bases fit TRBD2. The ends lost 3 bases at V and 3 bases at J; junction bases unmatched: 3. The CDR3 has 15 residues. CDR1 is SNHLY, CDR2 FYNNEI, per germline. The CDR3 protein is CASSESGSDTGELFF. CDR3 DNA sequence: TGTGCCAGCAGTGAGAGCGGGAGTGACACCGGGGAGCTGTTTTTT.

The rearrangement links TRBV28 to TRBJ2-2; D could derive from TRBD1 or TRBD2 (5 bases each). The CDR3 is 15 residues long. V was trimmed by 6 bases and J by 0 bases, leaving 11 bases between them. Germline-derived CDR1 and CDR2 are MDHEN and SYDVKM. The CDR3 DNA reads as TGTGCCAGCAGAAACCGGGGCCCGAACACCGGGGAGCTGTTTTTT. This translates into CASRNRGPNTGELFF.

In the case of this clone: At one of its ends the junction is not consistent with the germline gene, which may arise from a read error. The chain joins TRBV5-1 to TRBJ1-2; 9 positions match TRBD1. The germline gives CDR1 SGHRS, CDR2 YFSETQ. The CDR3 loop spans 14 amino acids. CDR3 amino acids: CAGSLDRGGNGYTF. DNA of the CDR3: TGCGCCGGCAGCTTGGACAGGGGAGGCAATGGCTACACCTTC.

The gene calls are TRBV11-3 and TRBJ2-7; no clear D gene. V lost 5 bases to trimming and J lost 6 bases, with 14 bases between them. The CDR3 has 13 residues. Looked up from germline, CDR1 is SGHNT and CDR2 is YENEEA. The CDR3, as DNA: TGTGCCAGCAGCCAACCCCCACACGGCGAGCAGTACTTC. Its protein is CASSQPPHGEQYF.

CDR3 protein: CSVDTSGTYNEQFF. CDR3 DNA sequence: TGCAGCGTTGATACTAGCGGTACCTACAATGAGCAGTTCTTC. The chain has TRBV29-1 and TRBJ2-1, with 8 bases identical to TRBD2. Germline CDR1 is SQVTM and CDR2 is ANQGSEA. Trimming removed 3 bases from V and 2 bases from J; junction bases left unmatched: 3. The CDR3 has 14 amino acids.

CDR3 sequence (DNA): TGTGCCAGCAGCTTATTCAGGGATGGTAGTCAGCCCCAGCATTTT. It is translated as CASSLFRDGSQPQHF. The V call is TRBV7-8, the J call TRBJ1-5; possibly TRBD1 for D (5 bases). CDR1 and CDR2 from the germline V gene are SGHVS and FQNEAQ. Trimming shortened V by 2 bases and J by 6 bases, and 14 bases separated the two germline ends. CDR3 length equals 15 residues.

The V and J genes are TRBV4-1 and TRBJ2-4, with TRBD2 identical over 7 bases. Trimming removed 1 base from V and 1 base from J; junction bases left unmatched: 10. The germline V gene has CDR1 MGHRA and CDR2 YSYEKL. CDR3 length: 18 residues. CDR3: CASSQGSGREKAKNIQYF. Written as DNA, the CDR3 is TGCGCCAGCAGCCAAGGCTCAGGGCGGGAGAAGGCCAAAAACATTCAGTACTTC.

This chain joins TRBV10-3 and TRBJ2-3; 13 bases are shared with TRBD2. Germline CDR1 is ENHRY and CDR2 is SYGVKD. The CDR3 is 19 amino acids. J gave up 3 bases and V 3 bases, and 12 bases lay outside the gene matches. DNA for the CDR3: TGTGCCATCAGTGAAAATCCCGGGACTAGCGGGATTGGGACAGATACGCAGTATTTT. Translation gives CAISENPGTSGIGTDTQYF.

The V call is TRBV5-4, the J call TRBJ2-2, with D hard to call. V dropped 4 bases and J dropped 4 bases, with 8 bases sitting between them. CDR3 length: 13 amino acids. Germline CDR1 and CDR2: SGHNT and YYREEE (reference sequence). The CDR3 loop reads CASSRDSTGELFF. The CDR3 DNA sequence: TGTGCCAGCAGCCGAGATAGCACCGGGGAGCTGTTTTTT.

The chain has TRBV6-5 and TRBJ1-5; D call uncertain. The CDR3 has 12 residues. Deletions cut 0 bases from V and 9 bases from J, with 6 bases between. Looked up from germline, CDR1 is MNHEY and CDR2 is SVGAGI. The DNA of the CDR3 is TGTGCCAGCAGTTACTCGGTAGGGCCCCAGCATTTT. Translating gives CASSYSVGPQHF.

The CDR3 sequence: CASSLTRQALMNTEAFF. The CDR3 coding sequence is TGTGCCAGCAGCTTAACCCGCCAAGCTTTAATGAACACTGAAGCTTTCTTT. The chain couples TRBV7-8 to TRBJ1-1; D is unresolved. The V gene lost 2 bases and the J gene lost 0 bases, with 16 bases spanning the gap. This CDR3 is built from 17 residues. Germline V gene data show CDR1 as SGHVS and CDR2 as FQNEAQ.

This clone was seen a few times. The rearrangement uses TRBV6-1 and TRBJ1-6; TRBD1 matches at 7 bases. The CDR3 consists of 14 residues. Germline assignment: CDR1 MNHNS and CDR2 SASEGT. V dropped 1 base and J dropped 8; count of bases not matched to a gene: 2. The CDR3 sequence is CASSEGQGYSPLHF. In nucleotides, the CDR3 is TGTGCCAGCAGTGAAGGACAGGGTTATTCACCCCTCCACTTT.

This clone was detected a few times. The chain is built from TRBV4-1 and TRBJ2-5, with 15 positions matching TRBD2. Germline values: CDR1 MGHRA, CDR2 YSYEKL. Trimming cost V 4 bases and J 5 bases; bases outside gene matches: 2. The CDR3 totals 15 residues. CDR3 in DNA: TGCGCCAGCAGCCCGGGACTAGCGGGAGGTGAGACCCAGTACTTC. Protein sequence: CASSPGLAGGETQYF.

The J gene is TRBJ1-5, the V gene TRBV4-2; TRBD1 might be the D (5 bases). This CDR3 has 13 amino acids. V lost 3 bases to trimming and J lost 7 bases, with 10 bases between them. Germline loops: CDR1 LGHNA, CDR2 YNFKEQ. CDR3 amino acids: CASSQYRSQPQHF. The CDR3 bases are TGTGCCAGCAGCCAGTACAGGAGCCAGCCCCAGCATTTT.